This T cell receptor (beta chain) originates from a study of post-analysis software for immune sequencing data. Study-wide findings and caveats: Five TRBV segments (TRBV5-6, TRBV5-1 and TRBV20-1 among them) occurred more frequently in patients than in controls.

This clonotype was picked up a small number of times. Its antigen is undetermined. The V gene end was trimmed by 6 bases and the J gene end by 4 bases; junction bases not matched to a gene: 6. In germline, CDR1 is SEHNR, CDR2 FQNEAQ (reference sequence). The CDR3 has 14 amino acids. Sequencing libraries made from TCR beta cDNA carried unique molecular identifiers. Some 500,000 cDNA molecules were obtained per 1 to 10 million input T cells. TCRdb ran MiXCR on the PCR reads and lists one entry per CDR3 protein. The sample holds about 430,000 distinct CDR3 sequences, approximately 38% seen once. This TCR was recovered from a girl aged 2 to 10 with multiple sclerosis. This rearrangement joins TRBV7-9 to TRBJ1-5; TRBD1 matches at 7 bases. The sample consisted of blood. The CDR3 region has the DNA TGTGCCAGCAGATCCACAGGGGCTAATCAGCCCCAGCATTTT. It encodes CASRSTGANQPQHF.